The T cell receptor beta chain under discussion was sequenced for a study of T cells in Graves' hyperthyroidism and ophthalmopathy. Template material for amplifying TCR beta CDR3 regions consisted of RNA transcripts. First-round RT-PCR of the TCR CDR3 relied on the HTBI primer set. TCRdb re-analysed the multiplex PCR reads in MiXCR, keeping a single row per CDR3 protein. The repertoire holds under 300,000 distinct CDR3 sequences, with roughly 13% as singletons. The CDR3 covers 15 residues. The V and J ends lost 5 bases and 2 bases, in that order; junction bases with no gene match: 3. Per the germline V gene, CDR1 is SGHAT and CDR2 is FQNNGV. This clonotype has a count of ten or more.

The sequenced sample was blood. The chain recombines TRBV11-2 with TRBJ2-1, with 10 bases that match TRBD2. The TCR comes from a woman aged 40 to 55 with Graves' hyperthyroidism. The CDR3 spells CASSTGLAAYNEQFF. The CDR3 coding sequence is TGTGCCAGCAGCACAGGACTAGCGGCCTACAATGAGCAGTTCTTC.